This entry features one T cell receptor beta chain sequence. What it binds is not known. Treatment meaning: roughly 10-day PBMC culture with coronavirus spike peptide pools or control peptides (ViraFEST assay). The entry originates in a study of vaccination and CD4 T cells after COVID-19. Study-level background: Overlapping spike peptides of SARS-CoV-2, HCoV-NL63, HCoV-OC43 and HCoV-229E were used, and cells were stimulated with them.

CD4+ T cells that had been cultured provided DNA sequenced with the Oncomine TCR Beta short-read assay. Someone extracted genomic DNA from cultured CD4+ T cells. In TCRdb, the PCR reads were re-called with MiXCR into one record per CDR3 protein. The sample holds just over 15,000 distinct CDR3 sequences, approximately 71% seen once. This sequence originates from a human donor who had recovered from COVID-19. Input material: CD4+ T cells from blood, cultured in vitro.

The CDR3 protein is CASSLGEGLGNEQYF. Written as DNA, the CDR3 is TGTGCCAGCAGTTTAGGGGAGGGGTTAGGTAACGAGCAGTACTTC. The V and J genes are TRBV12-3 or TRBV12-4 and TRBJ2-7; 7 positions match TRBD2. Trimming removed 1 base from V and 5 bases from J; junction bases left unmatched: 8. The CDR3 sequence is 15 residues long.